A single sample is the source of the 25 T cell receptor beta chains below, sequenced in a study of cytomegalovirus exposure and HLA in healthy donors. This PCR relied on a set of 60 Vbeta primers and 13 Jbeta primers. Some clones are missing from TCRdb's copy, which holds only in-frame ones; the method was immunoSEQ multiplex PCR. The sample holds some 190,000 clones, 78% seen once. The specimen sequenced was PBMCs. Receptors were obtained from a female donor in good health and CMV-seronegative.

This clone was recorded only once. The chain uses TRBV7-8 and TRBJ2-1, with D maybe TRBD2 (6 bases). Deletions cut 8 bases from V and 5 bases from J, with 13 bases between. Germline assignment: CDR1 SGHVS and CDR2 FQNEAQ. The CDR3 spans 13 residues. Here the CDR3 DNA reads TGTGCCAGCCGACCGGGACTCCACAATGAGCAGTTCTTC. Translation gives CASRPGLHNEQFF.

The chain employs TRBV27 and TRBJ2-7, with TRBD1 identical over 7 bases. The germline V gene encodes CDR1 MNHEY and CDR2 SMNVEV (reference sequence). Unmatched junction bases numbered 18, after V lost 2 bases and J lost 5 bases. The CDR3 length is 18 residues. CDR3 region: CASSLVGTGDWKLDEQYF. DNA for the CDR3: TGTGCCAGCAGTTTAGTTGGAACAGGGGATTGGAAGCTAGACGAGCAGTACTTC.

The chain couples TRBV4-1 to TRBJ2-2, with 7 bases identical to TRBD2. Trimming cost V 5 bases and J 7 bases; bases outside gene matches: 7. Per germline, CDR1 MGHRA and CDR2 YSYEKL. This CDR3 spans 14 amino acids. CDR3 protein: CASSEAGWRGELFF. CDR3 DNA sequence: TGCGCCAGCAGCGAAGCGGGGTGGCGCGGGGAGCTGTTTTTT.

V usage is TRBV11-2 and J usage is TRBJ1-6; D might be TRBD1 (6 bases). Germline V gene sequence: CDR1 SGHAT, CDR2 FQNNGV. V lost 0 bases to trimming and J lost 6 bases, with 12 bases between them. The CDR3 loop spans 16 amino acids. CDR3 protein: CASSLDRGSPNSPLHF. CDR3 nucleotide sequence: TGTGCCAGCAGCTTAGATAGGGGGTCCCCTAATTCACCCCTCCACTTT. Looking up the rest from reference TRBV11-2 and TRBJ1-6 gives the full variable domain: EAGVAQSPRYKIIEKRQSVAFWCNPISGHATLYWYQQILGQGPKLLIQFQNNGVVDDSQLPKDRFSAERLKGVDSTLKIQPAKLEDSAVYLCASSLDRGSPNSPLHFGNGTRLTVT.

This clone was observed a few times. The chain is built from TRBV7-3 and TRBJ1-6; TRBD1 matches at 7 bases. Trimming cost V 4 bases and J 9 bases; bases outside gene matches: 9. Germline loops: CDR1 SGHTA, CDR2 FQGTGA. This CDR3 spans 15 amino acids. As DNA, the CDR3 is TGTGCCAGCAGCTCCGGACAGGCCGGGGGTTCACCCCTCCACTTT. It is translated as CASSSGQAGGSPLHF.

V is TRBV7-9 and J is TRBJ2-7; 7 bases are a match to TRBD2. CDR1 and CDR2 from the germline V gene are SEHNR and FQNEAQ (reference sequence). After removal of 4 bases from V and 2 bases from J, the junction contained 5 bases not matched to a gene. This CDR3 region has 14 residues. CDR3 DNA: TGTGCCAGCAGCTCGGGGGGTGATCCCTACGAGCAGTACTTC. It yields the protein CASSSGGDPYEQYF.

The chain employs TRBV5-1 and TRBJ1-1, with D possibly matching TRBD1 (6 bases). Germline-derived CDR1 and CDR2 are SGHRS and YFSETQ. CDR3 length: 16 residues. The ends were cut back, 4 bases at V and 4 bases at J, with 20 bases in the middle. As DNA, the CDR3 is TGCGCCAGCAGCCTCTTGACGTTGGGGGCGGGCACTGAAGCTTTCTTT. It is translated as CASSLLTLGAGTEAFF.

This sequence joins TRBV7-9 and TRBJ2-7; 9 nucleotides match TRBD2. CDR3 length: 18 residues. With 4 bases clipped from V and 2 bases from J, the junction kept 15 bases outside the gene matches. Germline V gene sequence: CDR1 SEHNR, CDR2 FQNEAQ (reference sequence). DNA of the CDR3: TGTGCCAGCAGCTCCCTTCTCGGGCGGGAGGGGAAGACCTACGAGCAGTACTTC. It yields the protein CASSSLLGREGKTYEQYF.

The V gene is TRBV11-2, the J gene TRBJ2-3; D ambiguous. CDR3 length: 14 amino acids. Germline V gene data show CDR1 as SGHAT and CDR2 as FQNNGV. V lost 0 bases, J lost 6 bases, and 10 bases lay in between. The CDR3 bases are TGTGCCAGCAGCTTAGATCTCGGTTTGGATACGCAGTATTTT. The encoded protein is CASSLDLGLDTQYF.

This clone was observed once. This chain connects TRBV9 to TRBJ2-2; D is unclear. Germline CDR1 SGDLS, CDR2 YYNGEE. Trimming took 4 bases from V and 5 from J, leaving 12 bases between them. The CDR3 runs 14 residues. CDR3 in amino acids: CASSPPGLTGELFF. The CDR3 bases are TGTGCCAGCAGCCCTCCAGGTTTGACCGGGGAGCTGTTTTTT.

The chain is built from TRBV19 and TRBJ2-5, with D perhaps matching TRBD1 (7 bases). Trimming removed 1 base from V and 4 bases from J, with 13 bases in between. The germline CDR1 and CDR2 sequences are LNHDA and SQIVND (reference sequence). CDR3 length: 15 residues. The DNA of the CDR3 is TGTGCCAGTAGTATAGCGGCAGGGGGAGGAGAGACCCAGTACTTC. It is translated as CASSIAAGGGETQYF.

V is TRBV4-2 and J is TRBJ2-5; TRBD2 aligns across 10 bases. CDR1 and CDR2 from the germline V gene are LGHNA and YNFKEQ. The CDR3 loop spans 15 amino acids. V shed 4 bases and J 4 bases; nucleotides not matched to a gene: 6. CDR3 protein: CASSPPAGGGETQYF. The CDR3 DNA follows: TGTGCCAGCAGCCCACCAGCGGGAGGGGGAGAGACCCAGTACTTC.

This clone has a single count. The V and J genes are TRBV5-1 and TRBJ2-5; TRBD1 might be the D (5 bases). The germline V gene has CDR1 SGHRS and CDR2 YFSETQ. V was cut by 3 bases and J by 1 base, with 10 bases left in between. CDR3 length equals 14 residues. CDR3 protein: CASSSTAFQETQYF. The CDR3 region has the DNA TGCGCCAGCAGCTCGACAGCCTTCCAAGAGACCCAGTACTTC.

This rearrangement joins TRBV27 to TRBJ1-5, with D possibly being TRBD1 (5 bases). Trimming pared 8 bases from V and 9 bases from J, leaving 23 bases between. The CDR3 length is 15 residues. Germline V gene sequence: CDR1 MNHEY, CDR2 SMNVEV (reference sequence). DNA of the CDR3: TGTGCCAGCCGACCGGGCCACGAGCACAGGTTGCCCCAGCATTTT. Translating it yields CASRPGHEHRLPQHF.

The chain links TRBV6-5 to TRBJ1-5; D not resolved. The CDR3 is made up of 15 amino acids. Per the germline V gene, CDR1 is MNHEY and CDR2 is SVGAGI. Trimming removed 4 bases from V and 4 bases from J, with 14 bases in between. CDR3 loop: CASSSGPAFNQPQHF. Here the CDR3 DNA reads TGTGCCAGCAGTTCTGGGCCCGCATTTAATCAGCCCCAGCATTTT.

This clone was observed once. The chain joins TRBV9 to TRBJ1-2; D call uncertain. Germline CDR1 and CDR2: SGDLS and YYNGEE. V lost 0 bases and J 3 bases, leaving 9 bases between the germline ends. The CDR3 has 14 amino acids. The DNA of the CDR3 is TGTGCCAGCAGCGTAGGGGCACGAGACTATGGCTACACCTTC. As protein: CASSVGARDYGYTF.

This clone was observed a handful of times. The V and J genes are TRBV2 and TRBJ1-1, with D perhaps matching TRBD1 (5 bases). V dropped 6 bases and J dropped 2 bases, with 10 bases sitting between them. Germline V gene sequence: CDR1 SNHLY, CDR2 FYNNEI. The CDR3 spans 13 residues. The CDR3 reads CASRVQANTEAFF. The CDR3 DNA reads as TGTGCCAGCAGGGTACAGGCCAACACTGAAGCTTTCTTT. The whole variable domain, remainder taken from reference TRBV2 and TRBJ1-1, is EPEVTQTPSHQVTQMGQEVILRCVPISNHLYFYWYRQILGQKVEFLVSFYNNEISEKSEIFDDQFSVERPDGSNFTLKIRSTKLEDSAMYFCASRVQANTEAFFGQGTRLTVV.

CDR3 bases: TGTGCCAGCAGCGACACCCCCGTAGGTCAGCCCCAGCATTTT. This translates into CASSDTPVGQPQHF. The chain carries TRBV2 and TRBJ1-5; D gene uncertain. V was pared by 6 bases and J by 6 bases, with 15 bases between. Germline values: CDR1 SNHLY, CDR2 FYNNEI. This CDR3 has 14 amino acids.

The chain links TRBV9 to TRBJ1-1; no definite D call. The CDR3 sequence is 16 residues long. Trimming took off 0 bases at V and 1 base at J, with 13 bases between the two ends. Germline V gene data show CDR1 as SGDLS and CDR2 as YYNGEE. The CDR3 loop is CASSVGGAPSNTEAFF. The CDR3 DNA is TGTGCCAGCAGCGTAGGAGGAGCTCCTTCGAACACTGAAGCTTTCTTT.

This chain joins TRBV5-4 and TRBJ1-2; no firm D call. V lost 1 base and J lost 0, with 7 bases in between. Germline CDR1 reads SGHNT; CDR2 reads YYREEE (reference sequence). The CDR3 sequence is 14 residues long. The CDR3 region is CASSLSRANYGYTF. The CDR3 nucleotides are TGTGCCAGCAGCTTGAGCCGAGCTAACTATGGCTACACCTTC. The complete variable domain, with remaining parts taken from reference TRBV5-4 and TRBJ1-2, reads ETGVTQSPTHLIKTRGQQVTLRCSSQSGHNTVSWYQQALGQGPQFIFQYYREEENGRGNFPPRFSGLQFPNYSSELNVNALELDDSALYLCASSLSRANYGYTFGSGTRLTVV.

Turning to this clone: Germline is not matched at one junction end, which may reflect a read error. This chain uses TRBV5-1 with TRBJ2-1; D uncertain. Germline CDR1 reads SGHRS; CDR2 reads YFSETQ. This CDR3 is built from 15 residues. The CDR3 region has the DNA TGCGCCAGCAGCTTGGTGTCTAGATCTTACAATGGGCAGTTCTTC. Protein sequence: CASSLVSRSYNGQFF.

This rearrangement joins TRBV2 to TRBJ2-3; 8 bases fit TRBD2. The V gene end was trimmed by 5 bases and the J gene end by 3 bases; junction bases not matched to a gene: 4. The CDR3 has 14 residues. CDR1 is SNHLY and CDR2 is FYNNEI in the germline V gene. CDR3 bases: TGTGCCAGCAGTCGCCGGGGGGGGACAGATACGCAGTATTTT. Amino acid sequence: CASSRRGGTDTQYF.

Here the CDR3 DNA reads TGTGCCAGCAGCTTAGCTGGGCTCGGGACTACCTCCTACGAGCAGTACTTC. Translation: CASSLAGLGTTSYEQYF. The chain is built from TRBV7-6 and TRBJ2-7; 7 bases are shared with TRBD2. From germline, CDR1 is SGHVS and CDR2 FNYEAQ. This CDR3 region has 17 residues. J was trimmed by 0 bases and V by 0 bases; bases with no gene match: 8.

V usage is TRBV7-6 and J usage is TRBJ2-1; 13 nucleotides align to TRBD2. Germline CDR1 reads SGHVS; CDR2 reads FNYEAQ. With 3 bases clipped from V and 8 bases from J, the junction kept 4 bases outside the gene matches. The length of the CDR3 is 15 residues. The CDR3 nucleotides read TGTGCCAGCAGCTTTACTAGCGGGGGGGTGTATGAGCAGTTCTTC. Its translation is CASSFTSGGVYEQFF. Full variable domain (outside the CDR3, taken from reference TRBV7-6 and TRBJ2-1): GAGVSQSPRYKVTKRGQDVALRCDPISGHVSLYWYRQALGQGPEFLTYFNYEAQQDKSGLPNDRFSAERPEGSISTLTIQRTEQRDSAMYRCASSFTSGGVYEQFFGPGTRLTVL.

The genes are TRBV2 and TRBJ1-1, with D unresolved. The CDR3 has 13 amino acids. Germline-derived CDR1 and CDR2 are SNHLY and FYNNEI. Trimming took off 6 bases at V and 6 bases at J, with 14 bases between the two ends. The CDR3 DNA reads as TGTGCCAGCAGCCGGGAGCGAGATGCTGAAGCTTTCTTT. The encoded protein is CASSRERDAEAFF.